These 13 T cell receptor beta chains came from one sample sequenced in a study of PD-1 blockade in classical Hodgkin lymphoma. This sample's time point: cycle 4 day 1 (C4D1), after 6 weeks of nivolumab. Every patient experienced relapse after autologous stem cell transplantation, and brentuximab vedotin exposure varied. Only in-frame clones appear in the TCRdb table, and some are missing; sequencing was by immunoSEQ multiplex PCR. The sample lists tens of thousands of clones; around 94% were seen once. This sample comprised peripheral blood mononuclear cells (PBMCs), obtained before the fourth cycle of nivolumab. Source of these receptors: a human donor with classical Hodgkin lymphoma.

V usage is TRBV18 and J usage is TRBJ2-2; maybe TRBD1 (5 bases). Trimming took 3 bases from V and 5 from J, leaving 10 bases between them. Per the germline V gene, CDR1 is KGHSH and CDR2 is LQKENI. This CDR3 is built from 14 residues. The CDR3 is CASSPTVETGELFF. CDR3 coding DNA: TGTGCCAGCTCACCGACAGTAGAGACCGGGGAGCTGTTTTTT.

The chain is built from TRBV18 and TRBJ2-7; the D gene could be TRBD1 or TRBD2 (5 bases each). The CDR3 has 14 residues. The V gene's germline CDR1 is KGHSH and CDR2 LQKENI. The V and J ends lost 6 bases and 3 bases respectively, with 15 bases between them. The CDR3 DNA sequence: TGTGCCAGCTCTCCTCAGGGAGAGGGCTACGAGCAGTACTTC. Translation gives CASSPQGEGYEQYF.

This clone has a handful of counts. V and J are TRBV7-2 and TRBJ1-2; no firm D call. The CDR3 runs 14 residues. The V and J ends lost 3 bases and 5 bases respectively, with 13 bases between them. CDR1 is SGHTA, CDR2 FQGNSA, per germline. CDR3 protein: CASSLAPGNYGYTF. CDR3 DNA sequence: TGTGCCAGCAGCTTGGCCCCGGGCAATTATGGCTACACCTTC.

By share, this clone counts as large (0.1 to 1%). CDR3 coding DNA: TGTGCCAGCAGTTTGTCGGACAGGTCCTACGAGCAGTACTTC. This translates into CASSLSDRSYEQYF. The chain is built from TRBV27 and TRBJ2-7; 7 bases map to TRBD1. Per the germline V gene, CDR1 is MNHEY and CDR2 is SMNVEV (reference sequence). CDR3 length: 14 residues. Trimming removed 3 bases from V and 1 base from J; junction bases left unmatched: 3.

The chain uses TRBV18 and TRBJ1-5, with 8 bases lining up with TRBD1. This CDR3 is built from 15 residues. Germline-derived CDR1 and CDR2 are KGHSH and LQKENI. Losses at the gene ends were 2 bases for V and 3 bases for J; bases not matched to a gene: 3. The CDR3 region is CASSPSGGNNQPQHF. CDR3 nucleotides: TGTGCCAGCTCACCATCAGGGGGCAACAATCAGCCCCAGCATTTT.

The chain employs TRBV21-1 and TRBJ2-2; TRBD2, as called in the table, went unchecked against the DNA. TRBV21-1 is reported as a pseudogene. The CDR3 consists of 14 residues. CDR3 nucleotides: TGTGCCAGCCCGGACTTGCCGAACACCGGGGAGCTGTTTTTT. Encoded protein: CASPDLPNTGELFF.

The chain is built from TRBV27 and TRBJ2-7; 14 bases fit TRBD2. This CDR3 comprises 17 residues. Trimming removed 2 bases from V and 0 bases from J; junction bases left unmatched: 3. Per the germline V gene, CDR1 is MNHEY and CDR2 is SMNVEV (reference sequence). CDR3 loop: CASSLIGTSGSSYEQYF. As DNA, the CDR3 is TGTGCCAGCAGTTTAATAGGGACTAGCGGGAGCTCCTACGAGCAGTACTTC.

This chain links TRBV9 with TRBJ2-7; D gene unclear. V was clipped by 4 bases and J by 5 bases, with 16 bases between them. Germline V CDR1 and CDR2: SGDLS, YYNGEE. The CDR3 extends over 14 amino acids. The CDR3 coding sequence is TGTGCCAGCAGCCCGTACGGTTTTACAGACGAGCAGTACTTC. It translates to CASSPYGFTDEQYF.

The rearrangement joins TRBV7-9 to TRBJ2-7; weak D call: TRBD2 (5 bases). Deletions cut 3 bases from V and 9 bases from J, with 12 bases between. Germline-derived CDR1 and CDR2 are SEHNR and FQNEAQ (reference sequence). CDR3 length: 12 amino acids. The CDR3 protein is CASSFPGLGQYF. CDR3 sequence (DNA): TGTGCCAGCAGCTTCCCAGGACTGGGGCAGTACTTC.

The chain is built from TRBV2 and TRBJ2-7; weak D call: TRBD2 (5 bases). Between the trimmed V and J ends, which lost 3 bases and 6 bases, there was a span of 6 bases. Germline loops: CDR1 SNHLY, CDR2 FYNNEI. The CDR3 is 11 amino acids. CDR3 loop: CASSEAGEQYF. In DNA, the CDR3 is TGTGCCAGCAGTGAGGCGGGCGAGCAGTACTTC.

The chain has TRBV5-6 and TRBJ2-7, with a tentative D call TRBD2 (6 bases). The CDR3 covers 13 residues. Per germline, CDR1 SGHDT and CDR2 YYEEEE. V shed 3 bases and J shed 5 bases, with 12 bases lying between them. This chain's CDR3 is CASSSSLADEQYF. CDR3 coding DNA: TGTGCCAGCAGCTCGTCACTAGCTGACGAGCAGTACTTC. Based on the CDR3 plus reference TRBV5-6 and TRBJ2-7, the full variable domain is DAGVTQSPTHLIKTRGQQVTLRCSPKSGHDTVSWYQQALGQGPQFIFQYYEEEERQRGNFPDRFSGHQFPNYSSELNVNALLLGDSALYLCASSSSLADEQYFGPGTRLTVT.

The chain carries TRBV28 and TRBJ2-7; TRBD1 agrees at 10 bases. This CDR3 is built from 16 residues. The V and J ends lost 3 bases and 3 bases, in that order; junction bases with no gene match: 8. CDR1 and CDR2 from the germline V gene are MDHEN and SYDVKM. CDR3 nucleotide sequence: TGTGCCAGCAGTTTGGCTTTGACAGGGGGCCTCTACGAGCAGTACTTC. Protein: CASSLALTGGLYEQYF.

The chain joins TRBV2 to TRBJ1-5; D gene ambiguous. The CDR3 loop spans 11 amino acids. The V gene lost 7 bases and the J gene lost 9 bases, with 10 bases spanning the gap. CDR1 and CDR2 from the germline V gene are SNHLY and FYNNEI. The CDR3: CASTEGGPQHF. CDR3 bases: TGTGCCAGCACGGAGGGTGGGCCCCAGCATTTT.